Listed below are T cell receptor beta chains from one sample, sequenced in a study of CD8+ T cells in alopecia areata. Method: immunoSEQ multiplex PCR; TCRdb's copy keeps in-frame clones and lacks some. The sample has 150,000 to 200,000 clones; approximately 57% are singletons. The starting material was CD4+ T cells sorted from blood, obtained at week 24, from a patient treated with tofacitinib. The source of these receptors is a human donor with alopecia areata. CDR3s include the opening cysteine and the closing phenylalanine or tryptophan. D genes are given only for firm matches. Size is stated for part of the rows, as once, few or many counts, or as a class when the clone is expanded.

CDR3,DNA,V,D,size,J
CASSQNQGRYEQYF,TGTGCCAGCAGCCAAAACCAGGGGAGGTACGAGCAGTACTTC,TRBV13,NA,few,TRBJ2-7
CAWMVPGQGIHEQYF,TGTGCCTGGATGGTGCCGGGACAGGGGATCCACGAGCAGTACTTC,TRBV30,TRBD1,NA,TRBJ2-7
CASSEWGTPTQYF,TGTGCCAGCAGTGAATGGGGGACTCCCACGCAGTATTTT,TRBV25-1,NA,once,TRBJ2-3
CASSESRGAGETQYF,TGTGCCAGCAGTGAATCGCGGGGGGCAGGGGAGACCCAGTACTTC,TRBV25-1,TRBD2,few,TRBJ2-5
CSVEDRSGRDTQYF,TGCAGCGTTGAAGATCGCTCAGGGCGAGATACGCAGTATTTT,TRBV29-1,NA,NA,TRBJ2-3
CASSINSGANVLTF,TGCGCCAGCAGTATCAACTCTGGGGCCAACGTCCTGACTTTC,TRBV5-1,NA,NA,TRBJ2-6
CASSEPGQETQYF,TGTGCCAGCAGTGAGCCAGGGCAAGAGACCCAGTACTTC,TRBV25-1,NA,NA,TRBJ2-5
CASSSPGGGETQYF,TGTGCCAGCAGCTCCCCAGGGGGCGGAGAGACCCAGTACTTC,TRBV11-3,TRBD1,NA,TRBJ2-5
CASSAGQGASGANVLTF,TGCGCCAGCAGCGCGGGACAGGGGGCCTCTGGGGCCAACGTCCTGACTTTC,TRBV5-1,TRBD1,NA,TRBJ2-6
CASSLGGGLSPLHF,TGTGCCAGCAGTTTAGGCGGGGGGTTGTCACCCCTCCACTTT,TRBV27,NA,NA,TRBJ1-6
CASSYPRPNSPLHF,TGTGCCAGCAGTTACCCCCGCCCTAATTCACCCCTCCACTTT,TRBV6-6,NA,NA,TRBJ1-6
CASGASTNTGELFF,TGTGCCAGCGGGGCAAGTACGAACACCGGGGAGCTGTTTTTT,TRBV2,NA,few,TRBJ2-2
CSVGEGKLFF,TGCAGCGTTGGAGAGGGAAAACTGTTTTTT,TRBV29-1,NA,few,TRBJ1-4
CASGLRPEGEQYF,TGTGCCAGTGGACTTCGACCAGAGGGCGAGCAGTACTTC,TRBV2,NA,NA,TRBJ2-7
CASSQELRTDTQYF,TGCGCCAGCAGCCAAGAATTGCGAACAGATACGCAGTATTTT,TRBV4-1,NA,NA,TRBJ2-3
CASSPLGRGTDTQYF,TGTGCCAGCTCACCACTCGGAAGAGGCACAGATACGCAGTATTTT,TRBV18,NA,NA,TRBJ2-3
CAWNIRTAIYGYTF,TGTGCCTGGAACATTAGGACAGCGATCTATGGCTACACCTTC,TRBV30,NA,NA,TRBJ1-2
CAWTQLTTPWNEQFF,TGTGCCTGGACACAACTCACAACCCCCTGGAATGAGCAGTTCTTC,TRBV30,NA,few,TRBJ2-1
CATSRDMTANYGYTF,TGTGCCACCAGCAGAGATATGACAGCTAACTATGGCTACACCTTC,TRBV15,NA,NA,TRBJ1-2
CSVEGTGGNEKLFF,TGCAGCGTCGAGGGGACAGGGGGGAATGAAAAACTGTTTTTT,TRBV29-1,TRBD1,NA,TRBJ1-4
CASASGGLADTQYF,TGCGCCAGCGCTAGCGGGGGGCTGGCAGATACGCAGTATTTT,TRBV5-1,TRBD2,NA,TRBJ2-3
CASSTPPPGGQYF,TGTGCCAGCAGCACCCCACCACCGGGCGGGCAGTACTTC,TRBV13,NA,NA,TRBJ2-7
CAWSAPEKLFF,TGTGCCTGGAGCGCACCGGAAAAACTGTTTTTT,TRBV30,NA,NA,TRBJ1-4
CASSSLTGETQYF,TGTGCCAGCAGTTCCCTGACCGGAGAGACCCAGTACTTC,TRBV28,NA,NA,TRBJ2-5
CASSRDTNTGELFF,TGTGCCAGCAGCCGGGACACCAACACCGGGGAGCTGTTTTTT,TRBV11-2,NA,NA,TRBJ2-2
CASSLDSSNEKLFF,TGTGCCAGCAGCCTGGACAGCAGTAATGAAAAACTGTTTTTT,TRBV7-2,NA,NA,TRBJ1-4
CASSRLGGLGTGELFF,TGTGCCAGCAGCCGACTGGGAGGCCTCGGGACCGGGGAGCTGTTTTTT,TRBV7-8,NA,NA,TRBJ2-2
CASSSSRGALGTDTQYF,TGCGCCAGCAGCTCAAGCAGGGGGGCGTTGGGAACAGATACGCAGTATTTT,TRBV5-1,NA,once,TRBJ2-3
CATQTGTGTGELFF,TGTGCCACTCAAACAGGGACGGGCACCGGGGAGCTGTTTTTT,TRBV10-3,NA,NA,TRBJ2-2